The 3 T cell receptor beta chains below come from one sample, sequenced in a study of blood T cell repertoires in COVID-19. Profiling relied on immunoSEQ multiplex PCR, and the TCRdb table lists in-frame clones only, not all of them. The data contain a few hundred thousand clones, just under 90% of them seen just once; the ten biggest clones take up over 5%. The sequenced sample was peripheral blood. The receptors here all came from a woman in her 50s with COVID-19, enrolled during active disease.

The rearrangement uses TRBV11-2 and TRBJ2-5, with D possibly being TRBD2 (6 bases). Germline V gene lookup returns CDR1 SGHAT and CDR2 FQNNGV. The CDR3 consists of 14 residues. The germline V and J ends were trimmed by 5 bases and 1 base, with 11 bases remaining between them. The CDR3 DNA reads as TGTGCCAGCAGCGACCGGGACTTCCAAGAGACCCAGTACTTC. Protein product: CASSDRDFQETQYF.

This clone was seen just once. The V call is TRBV19, the J call TRBJ1-4, with a possible D match to TRBD1 (6 bases). V dropped 6 bases and J dropped 4 bases, with 9 bases sitting between them. The CDR3 consists of 13 residues. CDR1 and CDR2 from the germline V gene are LNHDA and SQIVND (reference sequence). This CDR3 is CASSFRGNEKLFF. As DNA, the CDR3 is TGTGCCAGTAGCTTCAGGGGTAATGAAAAACTGTTTTTT.

The V gene is TRBV19, the J gene TRBJ1-2, with a tentative D call TRBD1 (6 bases). In germline, CDR1 is LNHDA, CDR2 SQIVND (reference sequence). The CDR3 loop spans 11 amino acids. Between the trimmed V and J ends, which lost 4 bases and 8 bases, there was a span of 8 bases. CDR3 residues: CASSTGAGYTF. The CDR3 bases are TGTGCCAGTAGTACAGGGGCAGGCTACACCTTC.